Presented here are 15 T cell receptor beta chains from one specimen sequenced in a study of blood T cell repertoires in COVID-19. Method: immunoSEQ multiplex PCR; TCRdb's copy keeps in-frame clones and lacks some. There are more than 25,000 clones in the sample; over 75% occur only once, and about 6.4% lies in the top ten. Sequenced input: peripheral blood. These receptors all stem from a man aged 55 to 70 with active COVID-19.

This clone was recorded a few times. V and J are TRBV5-4 and TRBJ2-7, with TRBD1 matching 7 bases. With V trimmed by 2 bases and J by 7 bases, 6 bases remained unmatched. Germline V lookup: CDR1 SGHNT, CDR2 YYREEE (reference sequence). This CDR3 is 13 amino acids long. The DNA for the CDR3 is TGTGCCAGCAGCTTAACAGGGGTAGGGGAGCAGTACTTC. Translating gives CASSLTGVGEQYF. Drawing the rest from reference TRBV5-4 and TRBJ2-7, the complete variable domain is ETGVTQSPTHLIKTRGQQVTLRCSSQSGHNTVSWYQQALGQGPQFIFQYYREEENGRGNFPPRFSGLQFPNYSSELNVNALELDDSALYLCASSLTGVGEQYFGPGTRLTVT.

This clone was counted a few times. V and J are TRBV6-1 and TRBJ1-1; a weak D match, TRBD1 (5 bases). The V gene lost 3 bases and the J gene lost 4 bases, with 9 bases spanning the gap. This CDR3 is 13 amino acids long. The germline gives CDR1 MNHNS, CDR2 SASEGT. CDR3: CASSDRQSTEAFF. In DNA, the CDR3 is TGTGCCAGCAGTGACCGACAGAGCACTGAAGCTTTCTTT.

The CDR3 DNA follows: TGTGCCAGTAGTATAGTGTACGGGACTACGGAGGGTGAGCAGTTCTTC. Its translation: CASSIVYGTTEGEQFF. This chain links TRBV19 with TRBJ2-1; 7 bases match TRBD2. Germline V lookup: CDR1 LNHDA, CDR2 SQIVND (reference sequence). The V segment lost 1 base and the J segment 9 bases; nucleotides outside the gene matches: 12. The CDR3 sequence is 16 residues long.

The chain combines TRBV4-2 with TRBJ2-7; 8 bases are shared with TRBD2. V was clipped by 2 bases and J by 6 bases; unmatched bases: 9. Germline V gene lookup returns CDR1 LGHNA and CDR2 YNFKEQ. The CDR3 has 15 amino acids. In DNA form, the CDR3 reads TGTGCCAGCAGCCAAACCGGGACTAGAGACCCCGAGCAGTACTTC. Encoded protein: CASSQTGTRDPEQYF.

The chain is built from TRBV2 and TRBJ2-4; 13 bases are a match to TRBD2. The CDR3 is 17 amino acids. Per germline, CDR1 SNHLY and CDR2 FYNNEI. Trimming cost V 6 bases and J 3 bases; bases outside gene matches: 8. The CDR3 region is CASRYGLAGVVKNIQYF. The CDR3 nucleotides are TGTGCCAGCAGGTACGGACTAGCGGGAGTTGTCAAAAACATTCAGTACTTC.

The chain's CDR3 is CASRDNRVHGYTF. CDR3 in DNA: TGTGCCAGCAGAGATAACAGGGTTCATGGCTACACCTTC. This sequence joins TRBV6-5 and TRBJ1-2; a weak D match, TRBD1 (6 bases). The V gene lost 6 bases and the J gene lost 6 bases, with 14 bases spanning the gap. Germline assignment: CDR1 MNHEY and CDR2 SVGAGI. The CDR3 extends over 13 amino acids.

This clone has more than one count but fewer than ten. This rearrangement joins TRBV10-2 to TRBJ2-3, with 7 nucleotides matching TRBD2. Germline V CDR1 and CDR2: WSHSY, SAAADI. The V segment lost 8 bases and the J segment 0 bases; nucleotides outside the gene matches: 2. The CDR3 is 13 amino acids. This chain's CDR3 is CASRLASTDTQYF. The CDR3, as DNA: TGCGCCAGCCGACTAGCTAGCACAGATACGCAGTATTTT.

V usage is TRBV7-2 and J usage is TRBJ2-7, with 7 positions matching TRBD2. Germline V gene lookup returns CDR1 SGHTA and CDR2 FQGNSA. The CDR3 is 16 amino acids. With 5 bases clipped from V and 6 bases from J, the junction kept 16 bases outside the gene matches. The CDR3, as DNA: TGTGCCAGCAGCCCGCTACGGGGGAGGGATCAGCGCGAGCAGTACTTC. Residues: CASSPLRGRDQREQYF.

The chain employs TRBV11-2 and TRBJ1-6, with TRBD1 identical over 7 bases. CDR1 and CDR2 (germline): SGHAT, FQNNGV. The CDR3 covers 14 residues. Trimming removed 5 bases from V and 9 bases from J; junction bases left unmatched: 7. In DNA form, the CDR3 reads TGTGCCAGCAGCCGACAGGGTCTCGTTTCACCCCTCCACTTT. As protein: CASSRQGLVSPLHF.

The CDR3 sequence: CASSATGDQPQHF. The CDR3 nucleotides are TGTGCCAGCTCAGCTACAGGGGATCAGCCCCAGCATTTT. The chain carries TRBV18 and TRBJ1-5; 7 nucleotides align to TRBD1. After removal of 5 bases from V and 5 bases from J, the junction contained 3 bases not matched to a gene. Germline-derived CDR1 and CDR2 are KGHSH and LQKENI. CDR3 length: 13 residues.

The V call is TRBV6-5, the J call TRBJ1-1; D perhaps matches TRBD1 (6 bases). The CDR3 covers 15 residues. Germline V gene data show CDR1 as MNHEY and CDR2 as SVGAGI. The V gene lost 7 bases and the J gene lost 9 bases, with 24 bases spanning the gap. The CDR3 DNA reads as TGTGCCAGCACCAGTTCGACAGGTGTTAGGTCTCAAGCTTTCTTT. It encodes CASTSSTGVRSQAFF.

The CDR3 sequence: CASSRDNDNEQFF. The CDR3 DNA reads as TGTGCCAGCAGTCGGGACAACGACAATGAGCAGTTCTTC. V is TRBV5-4 and J is TRBJ2-1; D is perhaps TRBD1 (6 bases). The V and J ends lost 5 bases and 5 bases respectively, with 11 bases between them. The CDR3 has 13 amino acids. CDR1 and CDR2 (germline): SGHNT, YYREEE (reference sequence).

The chain combines TRBV11-3 with TRBJ2-3, with D possibly matching TRBD2 (5 bases). Germline loops: CDR1 SGHNT, CDR2 YENEEA. V lost 2 bases and J lost 3, with 9 bases in between. The CDR3 is 14 amino acids. The CDR3 reads CASSLSRRTDTQYF. In nucleotides, the CDR3 is TGTGCCAGCAGCTTAAGCAGGAGGACAGATACGCAGTATTTT.

The chain has TRBV6-5 and TRBJ1-4, with 10 bases lining up with TRBD1. The CDR3 loop spans 16 amino acids. The V gene's germline CDR1 is MNHEY and CDR2 SVGAGI. The V and J ends lost 0 bases and 8 bases, in that order; junction bases with no gene match: 6. The CDR3 sequence: CASSYSRDRGTEKLFF. CDR3 coding DNA: TGTGCCAGCAGTTACTCCCGGGACAGGGGTACGGAAAAACTGTTTTTT.

The chain couples TRBV29-1 to TRBJ2-1; D ambiguous. CDR1 and CDR2 (germline): SQVTM, ANQGSEA. This CDR3 contains 14 residues. Trimming stripped 8 bases from V and 4 bases from J, with 18 bases between. Here the CDR3 DNA reads TGCAGCATTCACCTTCCGGGTCCTTACAATGAGCAGTTCTTC. Translated, it gives CSIHLPGPYNEQFF.